The rows below give T cell receptor beta chains drawn from one sample of a study of OX40 agonist ivuxolimab in advanced cancers. Produced via immunoSEQ multiplex PCR; TCRdb's table is partial and in-frame only. The table lists 100,000 or so clones, approximately 94% of them singletons. Source: CD4+ or CD8+ T cells sorted from blood, taken in a trial of the OX40 agonist ivuxolimab. These receptors were collected from an adult with an advanced solid tumor such as melanoma, head and neck, liver or kidney cancer. Both conserved end residues are part of each CDR3. A D gene is named only where the DNA matches it firmly. Part of the rows lack a size; the others show once, few, many or a class for expanded clones.

V	size	J	D	CDR3	DNA
TRBV18	NA	TRBJ2-3	NA	CASSHESSDTQYF	TGTGCCAGCTCACATGAGAGCTCAGATACGCAGTATTTT
TRBV6-6	NA	TRBJ1-5	TRBD1	CASSYSGGVQPQHF	TGTGCCAGCAGTTACTCAGGGGGCGTTCAGCCCCAGCATTTT
TRBV19	NA	TRBJ2-5	TRBD2	CASSTGLGETQYF	TGTGCCAGTAGTACGGGACTAGGAGAGACCCAGTACTTC
TRBV19	NA	TRBJ2-3	TRBD2	CASKRDHNTDTQYF	TGTGCCAGTAAGCGGGATCATAACACAGATACGCAGTATTTT
TRBV15	once	TRBJ2-7	NA	CATSSLDRTSYEQYF	TGTGCCACCAGCAGTCTCGACAGGACCTCCTACGAGCAGTACTTC
TRBV28	NA	TRBJ2-1	TRBD2	CASRDGEGEDFNEQFF	TGTGCCAGCCGAGACGGGGAGGGCGAGGATTTCAATGAGCAGTTCTTC
TRBV5-1	NA	TRBJ2-7	NA	CASGQGFPYEQYF	TGCGCCAGCGGTCAGGGGTTTCCCTACGAGCAGTACTTC
TRBV27	NA	TRBJ2-7	TRBD2	CASSSGLAGGLSYEQYF	TGTGCCAGCAGTTCGGGACTAGCGGGAGGTTTATCCTACGAGCAGTACTTC
TRBV5-4	NA	TRBJ1-6	NA	CASSSGGTRVSSPLHF	TGTGCCAGCAGCTCGGGGGGAACCAGGGTTAGTTCACCCCTCCACTTT
TRBV19	NA	TRBJ2-7	TRBD1	CASSPGQGLSYEQYF	TGTGCCAGTAGCCCCGGACAGGGACTCTCCTACGAGCAGTACTTC
TRBV19	NA	TRBJ1-5	NA	CASSILGNSNQPQHF	TGTGCCAGTAGTATTCTCGGGAATAGCAATCAGCCCCAGCATTTT
TRBV5-8	NA	TRBJ2-1	NA	CASSLVLDEQFF	TGTGCCAGCAGCTTGGTCCTCGATGAGCAGTTCTTC
TRBV27	NA	TRBJ2-7	NA	CASSFSGGMSEQYF	TGTGCCAGCAGTTTTTCCGGCGGGATGAGCGAGCAGTACTTC
TRBV5-6	NA	TRBJ1-3	NA	CASSFPLASYSGNTIYF	TGTGCCAGCAGCTTCCCCCTTGCATCCTACTCTGGAAACACCATATATTTT
TRBV2	NA	TRBJ2-2	NA	CASSEGLGSSTGELFF	TGTGCCAGCAGTGAAGGATTAGGGTCTTCCACCGGGGAGCTGTTTTTT
TRBV6-5	NA	TRBJ2-1	NA	CASSWDLDNEQFF	TGTGCCAGCAGTTGGGATCTTGACAATGAGCAGTTCTTC
TRBV27	NA	TRBJ1-2	NA	CASRDPINYGYTF	TGTGCCAGCAGGGACCCAATTAACTATGGCTACACCTTC
TRBV27	NA	TRBJ2-7	NA	CASSLSDSSYEQYF	TGTGCCAGCAGTTTAAGCGATAGCTCCTACGAGCAGTACTTC
TRBV7-3	NA	TRBJ2-1	TRBD1	CASSPVPEGAGYNEQFF	TGTGCCAGCAGCCCCGTCCCTGAGGGGGCAGGGTACAATGAGCAGTTCTTC
TRBV11-2	NA	TRBJ2-7	NA	CASSSALYEQYF	TGTGCCAGCAGCTCGGCTTTATACGAGCAGTACTTC
TRBV9	NA	TRBJ2-7	NA	CASSKRDSSYEQYF	TGTGCCAGCAGCAAGCGGGACAGCTCCTACGAGCAGTACTTC
TRBV27	NA	TRBJ1-6	NA	CASSLRGSSSYNSPLHF	TGTGCCAGCAGTTTACGGGGGTCGAGCTCCTATAATTCACCCCTCCACTTT
TRBV7-3	NA	TRBJ1-2	NA	CASSLIGGLNYGYTF	TGTGCCAGCAGCTTAATCGGAGGGTTGAACTATGGCTACACCTTC
TRBV4-2	NA	TRBJ1-1	TRBD1	CASRGGQGAEAFF	TGTGCCAGCAGGGGAGGACAGGGCGCTGAAGCTTTCTTT
TRBV7-8	NA	TRBJ2-7	NA	CASSLFGQESEQYF	TGTGCCAGCAGCTTATTTGGGCAGGAGAGCGAGCAGTACTTC
TRBV6-5	NA	TRBJ1-2	NA	CASSYSQAGGGYTF	TGTGCCAGCAGTTACTCCCAGGCGGGGGGTGGCTACACCTTC
TRBV9	NA	TRBJ2-1	NA	CASSAHEGPSPYNEQFF	TGTGCCAGCAGCGCCCACGAGGGGCCAAGCCCCTACAATGAGCAGTTCTTC
TRBV5-4	NA	TRBJ2-3	NA	CASRTGTPLSTDTQYF	TGTGCCAGCAGGACCGGGACTCCCCTCTCCACAGATACGCAGTATTTT
TRBV4-3	NA	TRBJ2-5	NA	CASSQDFGGNQETQYF	TGCGCCAGCAGCCAAGATTTTGGAGGGAACCAAGAGACCCAGTACTTC
TRBV6-1	NA	TRBJ1-2	NA	CASKDRADYGYTF	TGTGCCAGCAAGGACAGAGCCGACTATGGCTACACCTTC
TRBV10-3	NA	TRBJ2-2	NA	CAISDENTGELFF	TGTGCCATCAGTGATGAGAACACCGGGGAGCTGTTTTTT
TRBV4-1	once	TRBJ2-1	NA	CASSYLSSSEQFF	TGCGCCAGCAGCTACCTCTCCTCCAGTGAGCAGTTCTTC
TRBV5-6	once	TRBJ2-1	NA	CASSLMAAHEYQDEQFF	TGTGCCAGCAGCTTGATGGCAGCTCACGAATACCAGGATGAGCAGTTCTTC
TRBV27	NA	TRBJ2-6	NA	CASSLIASGANVLTF	TGTGCCAGCAGTTTAATAGCTTCTGGGGCCAACGTCCTGACTTTC
TRBV19	NA	TRBJ2-2	TRBD1	CASSSYRGTGELFF	TGTGCCAGTAGTTCGTACAGGGGAACCGGGGAGCTGTTTTTT
TRBV7-9	NA	TRBJ2-7	NA	CASSLGSYEQYF	TGTGCCAGCAGCCTTGGGTCCTACGAGCAGTACTTC
TRBV13	NA	TRBJ2-7	NA	CASSPGWQLEQYF	TGTGCCAGCAGCCCCGGTTGGCAGCTAGAGCAGTACTTC
TRBV7-5	NA	TRBJ1-5	NA	CAGIQPQHF	TGTGCCGGGATCCAGCCCCAGCATTTT
TRBV9	NA	TRBJ2-1	NA	CASSVEWEAVYNEQFF	TGTGCCAGCAGCGTAGAATGGGAAGCTGTTTACAATGAGCAGTTCTTC
TRBV28	NA	TRBJ1-1	TRBD1	CASRPIDRGLGLF	TGTGCCAGCAGACCCATCGACAGGGGGCTGGGTCTCTTT
TRBV11-3	NA	TRBJ2-7	NA	CASSEGFGYEQYF	TGTGCCAGCAGCGAGGGGTTTGGGTACGAGCAGTACTTC
TRBV4-2	NA	TRBJ2-7	TRBD2	CASSQGLAGGMSSYEQYF	TGTGCCAGCAGCCAGGGACTAGCGGGGGGTATGAGCTCCTACGAGCAGTACTTC
TRBV5-4	once	TRBJ2-7	TRBD1	CASSPRDRGIGYEQYF	TGTGCCAGCAGCCCCCGGGACAGGGGAATCGGCTACGAGCAGTACTTC
TRBV27	NA	TRBJ2-7	TRBD1	CASSLGTEYEQYF	TGTGCCAGCAGCCTCGGGACAGAGTACGAGCAGTACTTC
TRBV11-2	NA	TRBJ2-1	TRBD1	CASSSRQGRAYNEQFF	TGTGCCAGCAGCTCCAGACAGGGAAGAGCCTACAATGAGCAGTTCTTC
TRBV9	NA	TRBJ2-3	TRBD2	CASSGTSGRLYTQYF	TGTGCCAGCAGCGGGACTAGCGGGAGGCTATATACGCAGTATTTT
TRBV5-5	NA	TRBJ1-1	NA	CASSFVLHTEAFF	TGTGCCAGCAGCTTCGTCCTCCACACTGAAGCTTTCTTT
TRBV7-6	NA	TRBJ2-1	TRBD1	CASSRDRVMDEQFF	TGTGCCAGCAGCCGGGACAGGGTGATGGATGAGCAGTTCTTC
TRBV19	NA	TRBJ2-1	NA	CASSNPLGPAYNEQFF	TGTGCCAGTAGTAACCCATTGGGGCCAGCCTACAATGAGCAGTTCTTC
TRBV7-9	NA	TRBJ1-2	TRBD1	CASSSMDRNYGYTF	TGTGCCAGCAGCTCTATGGACAGGAACTATGGCTACACCTTC
TRBV4-3	NA	TRBJ2-7	NA	CASSQDWAGPYEQYF	TGCGCCAGCAGCCAAGATTGGGCAGGTCCGTACGAGCAGTACTTC
TRBV19	NA	TRBJ1-4	TRBD1	CASSMGQFATNEKLFF	TGTGCCAGTAGTATGGGACAGTTTGCAACTAATGAAAAACTGTTTTTT
TRBV19	NA	TRBJ1-1	NA	CASSPTGTWNTEAFF	TGTGCCAGTAGCCCCACCGGGACGTGGAACACTGAAGCTTTCTTT